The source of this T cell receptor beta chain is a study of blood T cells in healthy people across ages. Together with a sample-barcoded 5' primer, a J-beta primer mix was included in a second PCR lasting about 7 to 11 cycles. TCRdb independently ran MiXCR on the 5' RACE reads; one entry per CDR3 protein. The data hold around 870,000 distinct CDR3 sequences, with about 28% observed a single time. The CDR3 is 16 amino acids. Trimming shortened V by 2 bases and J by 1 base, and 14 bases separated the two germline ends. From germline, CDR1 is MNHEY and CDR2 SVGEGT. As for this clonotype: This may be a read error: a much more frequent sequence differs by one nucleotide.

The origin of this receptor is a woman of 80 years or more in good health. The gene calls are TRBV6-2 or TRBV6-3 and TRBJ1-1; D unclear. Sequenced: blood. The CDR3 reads CASSYSAAVTNTEAFF. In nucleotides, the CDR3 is TGTGCCAGCAGTTACAGCGCAGCGGTGACGAACACTGAAGCTTTCTTT.